This entry concerns a single TCR beta chain. The CDR3 loop spans 12 amino acids. V lost 2 bases and J lost 8, with 8 bases in between. Per germline, CDR1 KGHDR and CDR2 SFDVKD. These data originate in a study of blood T cell repertoires in COVID-19. Profiling relied on immunoSEQ multiplex PCR, and the TCRdb table lists in-frame clones only, not all of them. The profile shows about 76,000 clones, 75% of them singletons. This chain joins TRBV24-1 and TRBJ1-2; no firm D call. The sequencing input was peripheral blood. The receptor comes from a man between 65 and 80 years old with acute or convalescent COVID-19. For the CDR3, the DNA is TGTGCCACCAGTGATTACGGGGAGGGCTACACCTTC. This gives the protein CATSDYGEGYTF.